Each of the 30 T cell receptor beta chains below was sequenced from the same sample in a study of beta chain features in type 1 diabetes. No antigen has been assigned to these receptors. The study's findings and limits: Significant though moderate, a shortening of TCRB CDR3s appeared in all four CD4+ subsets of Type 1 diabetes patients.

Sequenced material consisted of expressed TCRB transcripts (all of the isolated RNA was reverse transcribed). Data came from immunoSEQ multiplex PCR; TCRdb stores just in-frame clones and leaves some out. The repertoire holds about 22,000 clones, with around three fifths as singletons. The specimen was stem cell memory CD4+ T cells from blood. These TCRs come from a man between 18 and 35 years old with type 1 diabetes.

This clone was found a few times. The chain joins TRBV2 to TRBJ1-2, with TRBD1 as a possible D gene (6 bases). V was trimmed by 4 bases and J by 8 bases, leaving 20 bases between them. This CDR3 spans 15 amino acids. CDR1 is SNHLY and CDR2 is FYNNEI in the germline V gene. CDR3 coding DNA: TGTGCCAGCAGTGCGTCAGGGGCTGGGCAGAGGGGCTACACCTTC. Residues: CASSASGAGQRGYTF.

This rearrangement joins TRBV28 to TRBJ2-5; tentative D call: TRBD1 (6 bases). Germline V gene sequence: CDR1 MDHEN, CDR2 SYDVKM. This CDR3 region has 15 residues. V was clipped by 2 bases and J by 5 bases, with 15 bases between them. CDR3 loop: CASSLGGGGRETQYF. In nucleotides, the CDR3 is TGTGCCAGCAGTTTAGGGGGCGGCGGACGGGAGACCCAGTACTTC.

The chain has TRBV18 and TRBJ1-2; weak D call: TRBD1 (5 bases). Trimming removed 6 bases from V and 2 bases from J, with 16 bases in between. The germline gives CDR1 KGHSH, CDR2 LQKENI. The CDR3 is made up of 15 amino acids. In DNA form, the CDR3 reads TGTGCCAGCTCGCCGCAGGGCGGGGGGAACTATGGCTACACCTTC. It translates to CASSPQGGGNYGYTF.

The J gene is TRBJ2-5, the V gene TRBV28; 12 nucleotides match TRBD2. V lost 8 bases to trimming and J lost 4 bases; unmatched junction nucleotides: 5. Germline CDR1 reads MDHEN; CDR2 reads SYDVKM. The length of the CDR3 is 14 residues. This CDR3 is CASVGLAGRETQYF. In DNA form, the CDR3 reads TGTGCCAGCGTGGGACTAGCGGGTCGAGAGACCCAGTACTTC.

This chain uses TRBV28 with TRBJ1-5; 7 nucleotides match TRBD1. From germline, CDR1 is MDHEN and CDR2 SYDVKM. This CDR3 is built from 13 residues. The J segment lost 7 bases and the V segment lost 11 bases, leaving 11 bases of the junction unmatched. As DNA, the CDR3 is TGTGCCGCCCGGACAGGAGGGACGCAGCCCCAGCATTTT. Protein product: CAARTGGTQPQHF. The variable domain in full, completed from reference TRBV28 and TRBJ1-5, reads DVKVTQSSRYLVKRTGEKVFLECVQDMDHENMFWYRQDPGLGLRLIYFSYDVKMKEKGDIPEGYSVSREKKERFSLILESASTNQTSMYLCAARTGGTQPQHFGDGTRLSIL.

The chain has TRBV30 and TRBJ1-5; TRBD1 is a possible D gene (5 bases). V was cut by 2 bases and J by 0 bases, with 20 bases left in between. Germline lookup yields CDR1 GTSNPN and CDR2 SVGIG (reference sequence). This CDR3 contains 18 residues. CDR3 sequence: CAWSPIRDFQYSNQPQHF. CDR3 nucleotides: TGTGCCTGGAGTCCCATCCGGGACTTTCAATATAGCAATCAGCCCCAGCATTTT.

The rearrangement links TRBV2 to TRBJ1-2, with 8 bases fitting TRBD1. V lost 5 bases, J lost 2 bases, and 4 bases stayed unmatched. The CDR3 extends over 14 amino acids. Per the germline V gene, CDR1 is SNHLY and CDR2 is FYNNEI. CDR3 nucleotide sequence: TGTGCCAGCAGTCTGACAGGGGACAACTATGGCTACACCTTC. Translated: CASSLTGDNYGYTF.

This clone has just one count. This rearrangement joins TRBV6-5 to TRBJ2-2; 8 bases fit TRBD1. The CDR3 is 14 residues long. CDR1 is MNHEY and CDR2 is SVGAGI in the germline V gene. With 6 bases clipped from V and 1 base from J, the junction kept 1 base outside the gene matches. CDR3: CASRGQGNTGELFF. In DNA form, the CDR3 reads TGTGCCAGCAGAGGACAGGGGAACACCGGGGAGCTGTTTTTT.

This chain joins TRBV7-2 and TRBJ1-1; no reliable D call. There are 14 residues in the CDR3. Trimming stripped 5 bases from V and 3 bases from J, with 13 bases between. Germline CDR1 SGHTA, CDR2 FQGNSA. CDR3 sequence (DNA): TGTGCCAGCAGCATCCAGACCGGGGACACTGAAGCTTTCTTT. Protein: CASSIQTGDTEAFF.

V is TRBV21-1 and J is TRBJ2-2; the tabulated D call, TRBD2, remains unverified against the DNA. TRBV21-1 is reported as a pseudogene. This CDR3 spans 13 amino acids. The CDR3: CASPMGGAGELFF. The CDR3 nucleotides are TGTGCCAGCCCCATGGGGGGGGCCGGGGAGCTGTTTTTT.

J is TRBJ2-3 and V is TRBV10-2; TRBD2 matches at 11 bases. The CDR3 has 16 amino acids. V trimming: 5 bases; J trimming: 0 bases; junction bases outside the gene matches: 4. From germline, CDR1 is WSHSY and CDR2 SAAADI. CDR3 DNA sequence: TGCGCCAGCAGTACCACTAGCGGGGGTAGCACAGATACGCAGTATTTT. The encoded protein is CASSTTSGGSTDTQYF.

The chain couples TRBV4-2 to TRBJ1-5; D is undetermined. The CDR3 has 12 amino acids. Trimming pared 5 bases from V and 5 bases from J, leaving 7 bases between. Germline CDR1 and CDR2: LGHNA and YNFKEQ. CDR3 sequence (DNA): TGTGCCAGCAGCTCCCCCGATCAGCCCCAGCATTTT. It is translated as CASSSPDQPQHF.

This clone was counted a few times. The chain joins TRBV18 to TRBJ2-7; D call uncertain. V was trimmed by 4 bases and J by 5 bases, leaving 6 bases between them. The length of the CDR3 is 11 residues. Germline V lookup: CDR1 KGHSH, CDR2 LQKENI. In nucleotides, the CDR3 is TGTGCCAGCTCACTTTCTCACGAGCAGTACTTC. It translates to CASSLSHEQYF. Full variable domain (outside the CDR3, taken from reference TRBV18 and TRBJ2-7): NAGVMQNPRHLVRRRGQEARLRCSPMKGHSHVYWYRQLPEEGLKFMVYLQKENIIDESGMPKERFSAEFPKEGPSILRIQQVVRGDSAAYFCASSLSHEQYFGPGTRLTVT.

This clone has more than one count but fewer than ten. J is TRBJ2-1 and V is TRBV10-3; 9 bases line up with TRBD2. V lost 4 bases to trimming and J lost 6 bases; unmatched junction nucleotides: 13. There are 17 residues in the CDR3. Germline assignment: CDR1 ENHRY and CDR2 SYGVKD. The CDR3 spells CAISVLFGAGGTNEQFF. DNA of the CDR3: TGTGCCATCAGTGTTTTGTTCGGAGCGGGGGGTACCAATGAGCAGTTCTTC.

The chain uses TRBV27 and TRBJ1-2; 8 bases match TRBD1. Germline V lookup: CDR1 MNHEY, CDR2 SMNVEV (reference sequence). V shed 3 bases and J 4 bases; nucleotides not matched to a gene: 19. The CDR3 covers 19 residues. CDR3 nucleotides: TGTGCCAGCAGTTTCGCACCTTCGGGGGCAGGGGGCGCTGGCTATGGCTACACCTTC. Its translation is CASSFAPSGAGGAGYGYTF.

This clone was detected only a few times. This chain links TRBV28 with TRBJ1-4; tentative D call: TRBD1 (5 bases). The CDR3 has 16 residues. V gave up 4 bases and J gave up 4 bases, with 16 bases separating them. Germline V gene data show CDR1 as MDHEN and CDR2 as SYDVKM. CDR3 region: CASSSIGTWVNEKLFF. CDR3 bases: TGTGCCAGCAGTTCAATTGGGACTTGGGTTAATGAAAAACTGTTTTTT.

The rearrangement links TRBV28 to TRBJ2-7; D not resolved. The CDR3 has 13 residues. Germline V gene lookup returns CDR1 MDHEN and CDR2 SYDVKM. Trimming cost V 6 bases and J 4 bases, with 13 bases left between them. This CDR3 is CASRPTQTYEQYF. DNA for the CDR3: TGTGCCAGCAGACCCACCCAGACTTACGAGCAGTACTTC.

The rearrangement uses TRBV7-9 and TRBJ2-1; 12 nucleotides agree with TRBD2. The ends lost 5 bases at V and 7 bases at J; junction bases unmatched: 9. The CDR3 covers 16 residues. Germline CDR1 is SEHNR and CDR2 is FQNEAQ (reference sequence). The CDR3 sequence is CASSPLQTSGRNEQFF. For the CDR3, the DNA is TGTGCCAGCAGCCCCCTTCAAACTAGCGGGAGGAATGAGCAGTTCTTC.

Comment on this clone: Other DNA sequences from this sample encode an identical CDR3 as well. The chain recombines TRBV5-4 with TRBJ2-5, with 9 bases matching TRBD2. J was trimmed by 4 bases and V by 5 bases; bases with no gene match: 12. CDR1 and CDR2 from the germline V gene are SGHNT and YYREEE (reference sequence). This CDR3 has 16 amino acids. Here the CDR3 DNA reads TGTGCCAGCAGTCTCCCCGGCGGGAGGGCAGGAGAGACCCAGTACTTC. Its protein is CASSLPGGRAGETQYF.

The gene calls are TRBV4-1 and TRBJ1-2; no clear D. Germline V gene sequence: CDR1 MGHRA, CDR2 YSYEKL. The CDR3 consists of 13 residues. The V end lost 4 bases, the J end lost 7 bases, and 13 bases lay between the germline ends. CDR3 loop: CASSPLVTVGYTF. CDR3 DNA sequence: TGCGCCAGCAGCCCGCTAGTGACGGTTGGCTACACCTTC.

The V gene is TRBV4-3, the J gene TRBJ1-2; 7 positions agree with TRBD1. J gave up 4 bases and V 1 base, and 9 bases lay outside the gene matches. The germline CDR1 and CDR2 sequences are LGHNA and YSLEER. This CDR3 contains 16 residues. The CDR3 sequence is CASSQGDSRSSYGYTF. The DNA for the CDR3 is TGCGCCAGCAGCCAAGGGGACAGTAGGTCCTCCTATGGCTACACCTTC.

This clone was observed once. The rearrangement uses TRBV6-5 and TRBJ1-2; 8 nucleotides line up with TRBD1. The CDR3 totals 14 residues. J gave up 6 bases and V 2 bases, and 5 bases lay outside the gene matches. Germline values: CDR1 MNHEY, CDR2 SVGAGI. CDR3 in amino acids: CASSYGRGRNGYTF. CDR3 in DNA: TGTGCCAGCAGTTACGGCAGGGGGCGAAATGGCTACACCTTC.

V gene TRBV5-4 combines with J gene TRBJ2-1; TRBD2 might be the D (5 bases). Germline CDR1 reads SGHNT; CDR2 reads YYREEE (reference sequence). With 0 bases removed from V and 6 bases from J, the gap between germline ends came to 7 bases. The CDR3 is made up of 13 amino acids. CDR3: CASSLAAGNEQFF. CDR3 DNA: TGTGCCAGCAGCTTGGCCGCGGGCAATGAGCAGTTCTTC.

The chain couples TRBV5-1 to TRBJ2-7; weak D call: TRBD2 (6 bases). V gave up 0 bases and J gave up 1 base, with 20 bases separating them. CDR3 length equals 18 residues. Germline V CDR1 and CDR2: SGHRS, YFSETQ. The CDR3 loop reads CASSLDPRGTAGSYEQYF. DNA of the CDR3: TGCGCCAGCAGCTTGGATCCCCGGGGGACCGCCGGATCCTACGAGCAGTACTTC.

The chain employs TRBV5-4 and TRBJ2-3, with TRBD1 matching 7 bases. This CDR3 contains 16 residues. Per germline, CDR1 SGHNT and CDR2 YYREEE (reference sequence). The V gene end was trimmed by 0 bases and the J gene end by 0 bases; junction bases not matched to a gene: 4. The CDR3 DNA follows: TGTGCCAGCAGCTTGGTTTGGACAGGCAGCACAGATACGCAGTATTTT. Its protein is CASSLVWTGSTDTQYF.

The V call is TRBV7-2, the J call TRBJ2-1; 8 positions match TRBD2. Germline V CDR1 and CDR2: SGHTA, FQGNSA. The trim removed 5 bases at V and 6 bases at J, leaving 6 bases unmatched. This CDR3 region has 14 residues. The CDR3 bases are TGTGCCAGCAGCCGCCCCGGGAGGGGCAATGAGCAGTTCTTC. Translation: CASSRPGRGNEQFF. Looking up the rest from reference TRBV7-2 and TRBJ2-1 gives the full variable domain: GAGVSQSPSNKVTEKGKDVELRCDPISGHTALYWYRQSLGQGLEFLIYFQGNSAPDKSGLPSDRFSAERTGGSVSTLTIQRTQQEDSAVYLCASSRPGRGNEQFFGPGTRLTVL.

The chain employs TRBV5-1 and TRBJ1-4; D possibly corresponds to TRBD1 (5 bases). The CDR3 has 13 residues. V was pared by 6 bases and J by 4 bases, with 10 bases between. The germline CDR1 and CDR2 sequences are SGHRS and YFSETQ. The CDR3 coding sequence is TGCGCCAGCAATCGGGGGGGTAATGAAAAACTGTTTTTT. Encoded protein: CASNRGGNEKLFF. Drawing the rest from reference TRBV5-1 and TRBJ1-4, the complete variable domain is KAGVTQTPRYLIKTRGQQVTLSCSPISGHRSVSWYQQTPGQGLQFLFEYFSETQRNKGNFPGRFSGRQFSNSRSEMNVSTLELGDSALYLCASNRGGNEKLFFGSGTQLSVL.

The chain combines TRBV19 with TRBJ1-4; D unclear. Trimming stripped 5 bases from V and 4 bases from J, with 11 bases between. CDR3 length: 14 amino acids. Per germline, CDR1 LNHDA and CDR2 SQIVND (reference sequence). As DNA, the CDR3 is TGTGCCAGTAGTTACGGTCAGGTTAATGAAAAACTGTTTTTT. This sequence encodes CASSYGQVNEKLFF.

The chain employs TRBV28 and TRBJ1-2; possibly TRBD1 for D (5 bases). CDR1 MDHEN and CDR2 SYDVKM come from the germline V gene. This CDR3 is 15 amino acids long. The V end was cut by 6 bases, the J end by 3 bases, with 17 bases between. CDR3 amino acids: CASSPHQGLDYGYTF. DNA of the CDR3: TGTGCCAGCAGCCCCCATCAGGGCCTGGACTATGGCTACACCTTC.

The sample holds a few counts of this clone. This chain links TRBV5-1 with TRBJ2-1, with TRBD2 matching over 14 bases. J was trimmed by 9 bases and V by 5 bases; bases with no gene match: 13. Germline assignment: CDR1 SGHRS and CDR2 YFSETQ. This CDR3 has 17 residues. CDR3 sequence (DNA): TGCGCCAGCAGTTCGAGACCGGGACTAGCGGGAGTCGGTGAGCAGTTCTTC. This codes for CASSSRPGLAGVGEQFF.